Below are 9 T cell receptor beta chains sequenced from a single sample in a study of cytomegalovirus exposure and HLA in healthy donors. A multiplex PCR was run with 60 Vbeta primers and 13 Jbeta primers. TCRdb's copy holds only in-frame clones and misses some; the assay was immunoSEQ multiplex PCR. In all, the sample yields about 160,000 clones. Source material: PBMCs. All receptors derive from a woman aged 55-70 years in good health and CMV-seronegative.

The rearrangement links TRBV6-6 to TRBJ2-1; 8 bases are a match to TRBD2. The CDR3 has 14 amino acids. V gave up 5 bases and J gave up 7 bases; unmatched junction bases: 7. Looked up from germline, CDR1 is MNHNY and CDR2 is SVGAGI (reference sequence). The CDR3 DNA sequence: TGTGCCAGCAGTACCGGGACTAGGATTAATGAGCAGTTCTTC. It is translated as CASSTGTRINEQFF.

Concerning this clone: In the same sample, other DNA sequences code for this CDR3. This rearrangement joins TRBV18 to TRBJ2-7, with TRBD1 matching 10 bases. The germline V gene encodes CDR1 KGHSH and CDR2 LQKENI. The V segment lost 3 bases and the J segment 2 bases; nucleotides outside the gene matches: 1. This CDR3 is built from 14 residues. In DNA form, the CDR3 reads TGTGCCAGCTCACCTGGGACAGGGGCCTACGAGCAGTACTTC. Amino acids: CASSPGTGAYEQYF.

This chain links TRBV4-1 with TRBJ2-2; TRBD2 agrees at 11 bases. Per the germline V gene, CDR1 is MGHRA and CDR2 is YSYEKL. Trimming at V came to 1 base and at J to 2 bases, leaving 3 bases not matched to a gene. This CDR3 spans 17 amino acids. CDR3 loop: CASSQVTSGRNTGELFF. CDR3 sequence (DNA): TGCGCCAGCAGCCAAGTAACTAGCGGGAGAAACACCGGGGAGCTGTTTTTT.

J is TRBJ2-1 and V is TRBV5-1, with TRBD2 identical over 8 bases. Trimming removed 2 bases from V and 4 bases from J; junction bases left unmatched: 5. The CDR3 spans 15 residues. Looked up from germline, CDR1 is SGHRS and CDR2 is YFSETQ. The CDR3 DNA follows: TGCGCCAGCAGCTTCGAGGGACTAGTATACAATGAGCAGTTCTTC. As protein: CASSFEGLVYNEQFF.

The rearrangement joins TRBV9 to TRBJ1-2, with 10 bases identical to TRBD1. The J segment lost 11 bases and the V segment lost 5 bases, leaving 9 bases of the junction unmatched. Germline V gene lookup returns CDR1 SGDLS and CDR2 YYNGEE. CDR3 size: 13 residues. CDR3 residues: CASRGTGASWYTF. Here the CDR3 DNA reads TGTGCCAGCAGAGGGACAGGGGCCTCATGGTACACCTTC.

CDR3: CASSPAGGSGEQYF. Written as DNA, the CDR3 is TGTGCCAGCAGTCCGGCGGGAGGGTCTGGCGAGCAGTACTTC. J is TRBJ2-7 and V is TRBV6-5; 9 bases match TRBD2. The length of the CDR3 is 14 residues. V trimming: 5 bases; J trimming: 6 bases; junction bases outside the gene matches: 8. CDR1 and CDR2 (germline): MNHEY, SVGAGI.

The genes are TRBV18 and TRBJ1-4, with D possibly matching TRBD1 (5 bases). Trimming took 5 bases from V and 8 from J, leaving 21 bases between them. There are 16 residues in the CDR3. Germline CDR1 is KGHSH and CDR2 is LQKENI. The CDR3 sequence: CASSSDLAGRGEKLFF. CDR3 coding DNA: TGTGCCAGCTCATCTGACCTGGCAGGGCGGGGAGAAAAACTGTTTTTT.

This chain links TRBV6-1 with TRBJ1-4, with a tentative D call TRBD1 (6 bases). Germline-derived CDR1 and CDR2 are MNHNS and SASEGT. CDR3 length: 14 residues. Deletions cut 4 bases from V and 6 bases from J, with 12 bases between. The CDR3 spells CASSAWGLDEKLFF. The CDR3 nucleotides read TGTGCCAGCAGTGCGTGGGGGCTGGATGAAAAACTGTTTTTT.

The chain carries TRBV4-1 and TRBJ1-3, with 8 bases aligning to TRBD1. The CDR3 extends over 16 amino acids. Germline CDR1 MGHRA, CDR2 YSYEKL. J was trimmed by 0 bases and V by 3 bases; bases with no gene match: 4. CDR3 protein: CASSQRTGGSGNTIYF. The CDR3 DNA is TGCGCCAGCAGCCAGAGAACAGGGGGCTCTGGAAACACCATATATTTT.